A single T cell receptor beta chain is shown here with its context. The entry originates in a study of blood T cell repertoires in COVID-19. Overall study: Spain, Italy and the United States supplied samples that represented acute and convalescent COVID-19.

The CDR3 runs to 16 residues. Germline V gene lookup returns CDR1 SGHDT and CDR2 YYEEEE. Between the trimmed V and J ends, which lost 0 bases and 7 bases, there was a span of 14 bases. Generated by immunoSEQ multiplex PCR, the TCRdb table keeps only in-frame clones and is missing some. Altogether fewer than 700,000 clones are present, about 88% being singletons, with the ten largest covering 7.8%. The sequenced sample was peripheral blood. The gene calls are TRBV5-6 and TRBJ1-6; D unclear. This TCR derives from a woman aged 50 to 60 with COVID-19, enrolled during active disease. CDR3 region: CASSLVGDTINSPLHF. The CDR3 region has the DNA TGTGCCAGCAGCTTGGTGGGCGATACCATAAATTCACCCCTCCACTTT.